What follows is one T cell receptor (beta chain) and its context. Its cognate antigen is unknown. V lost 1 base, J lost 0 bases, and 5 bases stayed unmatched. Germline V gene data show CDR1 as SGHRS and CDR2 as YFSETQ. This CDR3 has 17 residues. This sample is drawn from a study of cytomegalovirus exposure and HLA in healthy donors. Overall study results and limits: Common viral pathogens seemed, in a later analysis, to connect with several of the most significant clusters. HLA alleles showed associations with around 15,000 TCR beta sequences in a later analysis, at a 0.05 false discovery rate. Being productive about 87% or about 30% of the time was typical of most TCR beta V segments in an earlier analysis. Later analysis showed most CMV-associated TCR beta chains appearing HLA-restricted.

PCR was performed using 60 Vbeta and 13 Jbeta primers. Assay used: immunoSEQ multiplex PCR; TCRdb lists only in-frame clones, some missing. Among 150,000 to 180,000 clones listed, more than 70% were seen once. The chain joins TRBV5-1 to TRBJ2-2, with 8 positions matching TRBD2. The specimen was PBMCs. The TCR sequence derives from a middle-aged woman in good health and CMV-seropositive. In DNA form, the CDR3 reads TGCGCCAGCAGCTTGATCAGCGGGAGCCCGAACACCGGGGAGCTGTTTTTT. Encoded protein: CASSLISGSPNTGELFF.